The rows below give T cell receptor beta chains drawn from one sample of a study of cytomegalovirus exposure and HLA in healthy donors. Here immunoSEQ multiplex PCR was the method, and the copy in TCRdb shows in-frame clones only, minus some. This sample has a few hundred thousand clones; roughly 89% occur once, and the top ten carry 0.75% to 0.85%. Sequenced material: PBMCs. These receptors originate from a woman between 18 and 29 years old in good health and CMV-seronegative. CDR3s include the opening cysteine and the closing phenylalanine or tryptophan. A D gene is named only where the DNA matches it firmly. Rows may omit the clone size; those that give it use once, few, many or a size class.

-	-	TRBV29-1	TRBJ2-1	TGCAGCGTTGAAAGGTTAGGGGGTCGGGAGCAGTTCTTC	CSVERLGGREQFF
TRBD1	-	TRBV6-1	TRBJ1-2	TGTGCCAGCAGTGCGGGGACAGGGAATACCTATGGCTACACCTTC	CASSAGTGNTYGYTF
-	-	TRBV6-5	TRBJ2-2	TGTGCCAGCAGTTACGCAGGGCTGGGCACCGGGGAGCTGTTTTTT	CASSYAGLGTGELFF
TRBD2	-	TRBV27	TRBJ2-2	TGTGCCAGCAGACCGGGACTAGCGAACACCGGGGAGCTGTTTTTT	CASRPGLANTGELFF
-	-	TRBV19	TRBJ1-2	TGTGCCAGTAGCCCAAGTATCGGGTCTCGCGGCTACACCTTC	CASSPSIGSRGYTF
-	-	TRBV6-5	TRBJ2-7	TGTGCCAGCAGTTACAGCGGCGGGCAGCGTTCCTACGAGCAGTACTTC	CASSYSGGQRSYEQYF
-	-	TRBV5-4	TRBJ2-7	TGTGCCAGCAGCGGAGGGGACCGCGGTTACGAGCAGTACTTC	CASSGGDRGYEQYF
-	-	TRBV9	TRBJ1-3	TGTGCCAGCAGAGGGGACACAAGCTCTGGAAACACCATATATTTT	CASRGDTSSGNTIYF
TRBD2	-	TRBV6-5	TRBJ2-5	TGTGCCAGCGCCTTTCTAGCGGGGCCCCAAGAGACCCAGTACTTC	CASAFLAGPQETQYF
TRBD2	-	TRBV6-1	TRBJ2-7	TGTGCCAGCAGTGAGAGCGTGCCGGGAGTGGCGGGAGTCGTCAACGAGCAGTACTTC	CASSESVPGVAGVVNEQYF
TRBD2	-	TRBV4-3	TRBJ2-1	TGCGCCAGCAGCCAAGATAGGACTAGCGGCTCCTACAATGAGCAGTTCTTC	CASSQDRTSGSYNEQFF
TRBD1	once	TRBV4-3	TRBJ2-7	TGCGCCAGCAGCCAAGATTGGACAGGGGGTTTGTACGAGCAGTACTTC	CASSQDWTGGLYEQYF
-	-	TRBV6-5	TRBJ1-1	TGTGCCAGCGCCAGGCGGAACACTGAAGCTTTCTTT	CASARRNTEAFF
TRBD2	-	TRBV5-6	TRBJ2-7	TGTGCCAGCAGCCCCACTAGCGGGAGGGCCCCCTACGAGCAGTACTTC	CASSPTSGRAPYEQYF
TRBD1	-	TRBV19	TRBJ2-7	TGTGCCAGTAATCCCGGGACAGGTGGGTACGAGCAGTACTTC	CASNPGTGGYEQYF
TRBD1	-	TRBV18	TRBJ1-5	TGTGCCAGCTCACTCGGACAGGGCAGCGACGACAATCAGCCCCAGCATTTT	CASSLGQGSDDNQPQHF
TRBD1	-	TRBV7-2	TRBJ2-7	TGTGCCAGCAGCCACCGACAGGGGCGACGACCATTCTACGAGCAGTACTTC	CASSHRQGRRPFYEQYF
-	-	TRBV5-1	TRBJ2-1	TGCGCCAGCACCCCGCGCGTCGGCTCCTACAATGAGCAGTTCTTC	CASTPRVGSYNEQFF
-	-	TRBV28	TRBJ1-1	TGTGCCAGCAGCACGGACATAAACACTGAAGCTTTCTTT	CASSTDINTEAFF
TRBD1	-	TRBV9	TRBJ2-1	TGTGCCAGCAGCGTAGCAGCTCCGGGACAGGGAGGCAATGAGCAGTTCTTC	CASSVAAPGQGGNEQFF
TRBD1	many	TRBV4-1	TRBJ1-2	TGCGCCAGCAGCCGGGACAGGGGCTACACCTTC	CASSRDRGYTF
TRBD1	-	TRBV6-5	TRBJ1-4	TGTGCCAGCAGTTCGCGACAGGGGGGGGAACTGTTTTTT	CASSSRQGGELFF
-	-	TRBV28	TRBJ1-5	TGTGCCAGCAGTTTATGGCAGGGGAGCAATCAGCCCCAGCATTTT	CASSLWQGSNQPQHF
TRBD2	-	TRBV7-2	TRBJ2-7	TGTGCCAGCAGCCCGACGGGACTAGCGACTTACGAGCAGTACTTC	CASSPTGLATYEQYF
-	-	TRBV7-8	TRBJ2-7	TGTGCCAGCAGCTTAACGGGGGATGAAGTCGAGCAGTACTTC	CASSLTGDEVEQYF
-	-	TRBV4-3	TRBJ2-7	TGCGCCAGCAGCCAAGCCGCGGACTCCTACGAGCAGTACTTC	CASSQAADSYEQYF
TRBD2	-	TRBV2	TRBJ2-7	TGTGCCAGCAAGCGGGAGCGCTACGAGCAGTACTTC	CASKRERYEQYF
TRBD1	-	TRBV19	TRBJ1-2	TGTGCCAGTAGTCGACAGGGGATTTGGGATGGCTACACCTTC	CASSRQGIWDGYTF
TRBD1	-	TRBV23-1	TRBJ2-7	TGCGCCAGCAGTCTTCGTCCCGGGACAGGTAACTCCTACGAGCAGTACTTC	CASSLRPGTGNSYEQYF
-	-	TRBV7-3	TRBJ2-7	TGTGCCAGCAGCTTATTCCTAGGGGCCTACGAGCAGTACTTC	CASSLFLGAYEQYF
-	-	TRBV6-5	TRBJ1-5	TGTGCCAGCAGTTACCGCGGGGGCGATCAGCCCCAGCATTTT	CASSYRGGDQPQHF
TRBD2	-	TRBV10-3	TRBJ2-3	TGTGCCATCAGTGAGAGTTCTAGCGGGGTCACAGATACGCAGTATTTT	CAISESSSGVTDTQYF
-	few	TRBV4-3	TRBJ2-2	TGCGCCAGCAGCCAAGATCTATTGGGGCAGGGGAACACCGGGGAGCTGTTTTTT	CASSQDLLGQGNTGELFF
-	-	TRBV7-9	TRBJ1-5	TGTGCCAGCAGCCCCGACACGAATCAGCCCCAGCATTTT	CASSPDTNQPQHF
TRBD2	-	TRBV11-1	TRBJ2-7	TGTGCCAGCAGCCACGGACTAGGCTCCTACGAGCAGTACTTC	CASSHGLGSYEQYF
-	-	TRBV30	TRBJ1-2	TGTGCCTGGAGCGGTGGGGACATACTCTATGGCTACACCTTC	CAWSGGDILYGYTF
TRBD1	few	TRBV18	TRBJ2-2	TGTGCCAGCTCACCAACAGGGGGCGCCGGGAACACCGGGGAGCTGTTTTTT	CASSPTGGAGNTGELFF
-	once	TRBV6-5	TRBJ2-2	TGTGCCAGCAGTTACGTACAGCCCCACACCGGGGAGCTGTTTTTT	CASSYVQPHTGELFF
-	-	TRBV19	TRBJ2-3	TGTGCCAGTAGTCGGATTGAGGGTAGCACAGATACGCAGTATTTT	CASSRIEGSTDTQYF
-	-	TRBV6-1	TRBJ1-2	TGTGCCAGCAGTGAAGCGAGCTATGGCTACACCTTC	CASSEASYGYTF
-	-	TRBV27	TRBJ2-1	TGTGCCAGCAGTTTAGGGCTAGCCGGCAATGAGCAGTTCTTC	CASSLGLAGNEQFF
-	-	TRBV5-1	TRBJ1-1	TGCGCCAGCAGCCACTCCGGGGGGGTGAACACTGAAGCTTTCTTT	CASSHSGGVNTEAFF
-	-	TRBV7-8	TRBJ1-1	TGTGCCAGCAGCCAGTCGGGCACTGAAGCTTTCTTT	CASSQSGTEAFF
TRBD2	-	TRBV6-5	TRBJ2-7	TGTGCCAGCAGTTACTCAGGGCAGGGAGGGAGCGAGCAGTACTTC	CASSYSGQGGSEQYF
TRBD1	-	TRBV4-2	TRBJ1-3	TGTGCCAGCAGCCAAAGGGCGGGACAGTTAAACACCATATATTTT	CASSQRAGQLNTIYF
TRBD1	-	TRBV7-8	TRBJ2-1	TGTGCCAGCAGCTCTCAGGGGGTGGGAGACAATGAGCAGTTCTTC	CASSSQGVGDNEQFF
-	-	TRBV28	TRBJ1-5	TGTGCCAGCAGTTTCCGGTCCACCCAGCATTTT	CASSFRSTQHF
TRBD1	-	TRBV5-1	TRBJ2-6	TGCGCCAGCAGCTTGGCGCAGGGGGCCCGGGCCAACGTCCTGACTTTC	CASSLAQGARANVLTF
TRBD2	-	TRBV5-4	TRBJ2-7	TGTGCCAGCAGCTACTTCCCCGGGACTAGCGGTACCTACGAGCAGTACTTC	CASSYFPGTSGTYEQYF
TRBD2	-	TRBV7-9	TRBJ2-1	TGTGCCAGCAGCTTAGGTGGTAGCGGGAGCTATGAGCAGTTCTTC	CASSLGGSGSYEQFF
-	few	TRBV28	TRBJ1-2	TGTGCCAGCAGTTTATCGGACAGATACTATGGCTACACCTTC	CASSLSDRYYGYTF
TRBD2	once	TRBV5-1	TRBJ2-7	TGCGCCAGCAGCGGATTAGCGGGAGTAAATGACGAGCAGTACTTC	CASSGLAGVNDEQYF
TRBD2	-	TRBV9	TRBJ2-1	TGTGCCAGCAGCGTACCCAGATCGGGGACTAGCGGGCCGGGGAATGAGCAGTTCTTC	CASSVPRSGTSGPGNEQFF
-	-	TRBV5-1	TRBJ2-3	TGCGCCAGCAGCCCGGGGAGCGGGCCTAGCACAGATACGCAGTATTTT	CASSPGSGPSTDTQYF
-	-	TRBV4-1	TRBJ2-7	TGCGCCAGCAGCCGCCCCGGGGGTAGCTACGAGCAGTACTTC	CASSRPGGSYEQYF
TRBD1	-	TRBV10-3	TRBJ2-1	TGTGCCATCAGTCCTCCCCGGGACAGGGGCAAGGGCGAGCAGTTCTTC	CAISPPRDRGKGEQFF
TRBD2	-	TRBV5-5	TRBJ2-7	TGTGCCAGCAGCTCAGCGGGGGGCCACTACGAGCAGTACTTC	CASSSAGGHYEQYF
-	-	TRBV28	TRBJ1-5	TGTGCCCCGGACAGAACCTGCAATCAGCCCCAGCATTTT	CAPDRTCNQPQHF
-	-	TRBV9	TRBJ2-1	TGTGCCAGCAGCGTCTCCGGACAACCCGATTACAATGAGCAGTTCTTC	CASSVSGQPDYNEQFF
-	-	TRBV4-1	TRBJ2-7	TGCGCCAGCAGCCCCTTTGGGGTCGGAGGAGAGCAGTACTTC	CASSPFGVGGEQYF